This TCR beta chain was recorded in a study of glioma-infiltrating T cells after dendritic cell vaccination. Study details: Dendritic cells derived from monocytes and pulsed with autologous tumor lysate formed the vaccine. Study-level points and caveats: Longer survival after dendritic cell vaccination followed higher pretreatment TIL content. Higher TCR clonality did not directly relate to longer survival.

About this clone: The antigen remains undetermined.

There are 17 residues in the CDR3. The V and J ends lost 4 bases and 2 bases, in that order; junction bases with no gene match: 14. Per germline, CDR1 SGHNT and CDR2 YYREEE (reference sequence). Here immunoSEQ multiplex PCR was the method, and the copy in TCRdb shows in-frame clones only, minus some. The sample lists 80,000 to 95,000 clones, about 84% seen once, with 2.5% to 3% in the top ten. The receptor was isolated from a human donor with glioblastoma. The chain combines TRBV5-4 with TRBJ2-5, with 7 bases fitting TRBD2. Sample: blood, taken before dendritic cell vaccination. This chain's CDR3 is CASSPPRRGSIQETQYF. The CDR3, as DNA: TGTGCCAGCAGCCCACCGCGGCGGGGGAGCATACAAGAGACCCAGTACTTC.